This paragraph reports one T cell receptor beta chain. Its target is unknown. The junction does not match germline at one end; this may be a read error. The data are from a study of tumor-infiltrating lymphocytes in primary liver carcinoma. Study-level points and caveats: Found in all five tumor regions were only about 7-24% of top clones.

Researchers generated TCR beta cDNA from around 510 ng of total RNA, relying on a constant-region primer. Slightly modified ARM-PCR, run as three nested multiplex PCR rounds, produced the TCR beta libraries. A C-beta reverse primer was combined with TRBV1-TRBV30 forward primers in the first two PCR rounds, and each round had around 11 cycles. One entry per CDR3 protein results from TCRdb running MiXCR on the multiplex PCR reads. The repertoire consists of 100,000 to 150,000 distinct CDR3 sequences, with around 60% occurring once and the leading ten covering 8.4%. This CDR3 has 14 residues. Looked up from germline, CDR1 is SEHNR and CDR2 is FQNEAQ (reference sequence). Investigators took RNA and DNA out together from roughly 21-30 mg of unsorted bulk tissue. Those patients suffered from chronic HBV infection and were treatment-naive.

The rearrangement uses TRBV7-9 and TRBJ2-3; D might be TRBD2 (5 bases). The specimen sequenced was liver tumor tissue from sampling region 3. This sample's subset: tumor region T3, left-lateral pole. The TCR sequence derives from a woman aged 55-69 years with primary liver carcinoma and hepatitis B virus infection. The CDR3 reads CASSSDYRSPTRYF. DNA of the CDR3: TGTGCCAGCAGCTCCGACTACCGGTCGCCTACGCGGTATTTT. Full variable domain (rest looked up from reference TRBV7-9 and TRBJ2-3): DTGVSQNPRHKITKRGQNVTFRCDPISEHNRLYWYRQTLGQGPEFLTYFQNEAQLEKSRLLSDRFSAERPKGSFSTLEIQRTEQGDSAMYLCASSSDYRSPTRYFGPGTRLTVL.